The present T cell receptor beta chain was sequenced within a study of blood T cell repertoires in COVID-19. Under the authors' procedure: Quantification of nucleated cells was approximated via reference gene primer amplification. Some clones are missing from TCRdb's copy, which holds only in-frame ones; the method was immunoSEQ multiplex PCR. The V and J calls and clone size come from that table; D and trimming were worked out from the DNA. The sample has tens of thousands of clones, about 90% seen once; the top ten hold 13% to 15%. The CDR3 contains 15 residues. In germline, CDR1 is SEHNR, CDR2 FQNEAQ (reference sequence). With V trimmed by 3 bases and J by 5 bases, 7 bases remained unmatched.

The clonotype comes from a human donor in a cohort sampled during active COVID-19. Sequencing input: peripheral blood. The chain uses TRBV7-9 and TRBJ1-1; the match to TRBD1 covers 9 bases. CDR3 bases: TGTGCCAGCAGCTTCGAAACCGGGACAGGGACTGAAGCTTTCTTT. Residues: CASSFETGTGTEAFF.